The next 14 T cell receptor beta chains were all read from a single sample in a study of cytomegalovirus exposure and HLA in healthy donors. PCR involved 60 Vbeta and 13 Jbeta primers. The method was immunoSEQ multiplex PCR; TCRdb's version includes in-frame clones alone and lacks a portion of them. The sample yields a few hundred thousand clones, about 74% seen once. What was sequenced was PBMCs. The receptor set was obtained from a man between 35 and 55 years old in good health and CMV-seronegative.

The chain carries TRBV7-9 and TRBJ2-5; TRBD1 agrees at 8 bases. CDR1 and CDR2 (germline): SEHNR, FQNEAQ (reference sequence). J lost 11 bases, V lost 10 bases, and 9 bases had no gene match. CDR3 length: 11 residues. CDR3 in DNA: TGTGCCACCGCGGACAGGGCTGGGCAGTACTTC. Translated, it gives CATADRAGQYF. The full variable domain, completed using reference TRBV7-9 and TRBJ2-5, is DTGVSQNPRHKITKRGQNVTFRCDPISEHNRLYWYRQTLGQGPEFLTYFQNEAQLEKSRLLSDRFSAERPKGSFSTLEIQRTEQGDSAMYLCATADRAGQYFGPGTRLLVL.

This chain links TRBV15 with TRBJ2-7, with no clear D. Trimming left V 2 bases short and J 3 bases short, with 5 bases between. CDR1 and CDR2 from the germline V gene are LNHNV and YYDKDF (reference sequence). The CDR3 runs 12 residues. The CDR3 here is CATSRNSYEQYF. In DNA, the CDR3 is TGTGCCACCAGCAGAAACAGCTACGAGCAGTACTTC.

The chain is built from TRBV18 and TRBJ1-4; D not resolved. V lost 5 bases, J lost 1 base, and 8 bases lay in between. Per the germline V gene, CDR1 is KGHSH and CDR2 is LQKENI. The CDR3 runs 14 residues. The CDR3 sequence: CASSIRGTNEKLFF. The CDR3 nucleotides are TGTGCCAGCTCAATACGGGGAACTAATGAAAAACTGTTTTTT.

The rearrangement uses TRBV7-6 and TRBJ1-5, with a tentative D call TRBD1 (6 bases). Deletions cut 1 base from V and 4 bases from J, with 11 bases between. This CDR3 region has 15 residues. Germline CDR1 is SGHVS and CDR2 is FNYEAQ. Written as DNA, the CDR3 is TGTGCCAGCAGCTTAGTTCCGGACAGAAATCAGCCCCAGCATTTT. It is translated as CASSLVPDRNQPQHF. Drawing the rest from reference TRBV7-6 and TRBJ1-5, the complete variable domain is GAGVSQSPRYKVTKRGQDVALRCDPISGHVSLYWYRQALGQGPEFLTYFNYEAQQDKSGLPNDRFSAERPEGSISTLTIQRTEQRDSAMYRCASSLVPDRNQPQHFGDGTRLSIL.

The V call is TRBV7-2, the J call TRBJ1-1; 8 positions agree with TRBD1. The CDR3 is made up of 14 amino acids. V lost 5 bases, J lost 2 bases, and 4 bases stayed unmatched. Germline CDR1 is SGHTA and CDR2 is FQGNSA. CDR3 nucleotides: TGTGCCAGCAGCCCACAGGGGGGCAACACTGAAGCTTTCTTT. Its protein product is CASSPQGGNTEAFF.

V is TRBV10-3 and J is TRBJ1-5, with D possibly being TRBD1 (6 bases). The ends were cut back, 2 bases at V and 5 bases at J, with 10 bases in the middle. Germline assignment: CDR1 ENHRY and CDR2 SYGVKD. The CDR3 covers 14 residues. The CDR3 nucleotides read TGTGCCATCAGTGAGGGGGGGGCTCATCAGCCCCAGCATTTT. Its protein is CAISEGGAHQPQHF.

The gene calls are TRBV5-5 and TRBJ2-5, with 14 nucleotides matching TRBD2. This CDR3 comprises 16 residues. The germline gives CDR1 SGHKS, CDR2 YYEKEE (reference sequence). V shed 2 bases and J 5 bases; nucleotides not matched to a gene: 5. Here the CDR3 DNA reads TGTGCCAGCAGCTTAGGACTAGCGGGAGGCCGGGAGACCCAGTACTTC. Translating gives CASSLGLAGGRETQYF.

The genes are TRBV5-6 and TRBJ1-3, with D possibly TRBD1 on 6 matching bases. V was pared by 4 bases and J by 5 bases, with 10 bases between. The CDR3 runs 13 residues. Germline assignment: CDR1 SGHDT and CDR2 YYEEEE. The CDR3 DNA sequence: TGTGCCAGCAGCGAGGGGGTCCGAAACACCATATATTTT. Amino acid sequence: CASSEGVRNTIYF.

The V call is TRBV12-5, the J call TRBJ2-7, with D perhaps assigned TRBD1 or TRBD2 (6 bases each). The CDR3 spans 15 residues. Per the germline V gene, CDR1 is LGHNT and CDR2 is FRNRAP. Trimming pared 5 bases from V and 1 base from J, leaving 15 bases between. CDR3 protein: CASGLGAGPSYEQYF. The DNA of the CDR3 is TGTGCTAGTGGTCTGGGGGCGGGACCGTCCTACGAGCAGTACTTC.

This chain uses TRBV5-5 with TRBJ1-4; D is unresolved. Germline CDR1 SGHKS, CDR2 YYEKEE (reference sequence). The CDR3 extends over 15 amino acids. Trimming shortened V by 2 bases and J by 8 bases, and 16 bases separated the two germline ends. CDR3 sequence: CASSLTGNPIEKLFF. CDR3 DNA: TGTGCCAGCAGCTTAACCGGGAATCCGATCGAAAAACTGTTTTTT.

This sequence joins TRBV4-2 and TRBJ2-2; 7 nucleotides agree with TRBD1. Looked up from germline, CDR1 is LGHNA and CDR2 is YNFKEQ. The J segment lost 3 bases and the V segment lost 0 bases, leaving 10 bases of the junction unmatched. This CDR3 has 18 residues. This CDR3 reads CASSQDSQGVSHTGELFF. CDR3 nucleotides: TGTGCCAGCAGCCAAGATTCCCAGGGGGTTTCCCACACCGGGGAGCTGTTTTTT.

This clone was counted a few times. The CDR3 coding sequence is TGTGCCAGCAGTGCTTCTGGGGGGAAAGCTTTCTTT. Its protein is CASSASGGKAFF. V is TRBV6-4 and J is TRBJ1-1; possible D gene TRBD1, 5 bases. Looked up from germline, CDR1 is MRHNA and CDR2 is SNTAGT. V lost 4 bases and J lost 9, with 12 bases in between. CDR3 size: 12 residues.

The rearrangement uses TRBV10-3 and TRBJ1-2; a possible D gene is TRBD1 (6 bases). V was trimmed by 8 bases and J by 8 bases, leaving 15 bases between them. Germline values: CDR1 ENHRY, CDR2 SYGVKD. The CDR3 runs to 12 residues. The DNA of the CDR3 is TGTGCCATCTCGGCCGGGGGGGCCGGCTACACCTTC. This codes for CAISAGGAGYTF.

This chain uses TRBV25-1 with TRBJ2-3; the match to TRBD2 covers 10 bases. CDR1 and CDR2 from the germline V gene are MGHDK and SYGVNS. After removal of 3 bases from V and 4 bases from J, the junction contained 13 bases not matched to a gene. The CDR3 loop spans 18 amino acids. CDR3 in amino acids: CASSDPTGLARLSDTQYF. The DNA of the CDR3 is TGTGCCAGCAGTGACCCAACGGGACTAGCGAGACTGTCAGATACGCAGTATTTT.